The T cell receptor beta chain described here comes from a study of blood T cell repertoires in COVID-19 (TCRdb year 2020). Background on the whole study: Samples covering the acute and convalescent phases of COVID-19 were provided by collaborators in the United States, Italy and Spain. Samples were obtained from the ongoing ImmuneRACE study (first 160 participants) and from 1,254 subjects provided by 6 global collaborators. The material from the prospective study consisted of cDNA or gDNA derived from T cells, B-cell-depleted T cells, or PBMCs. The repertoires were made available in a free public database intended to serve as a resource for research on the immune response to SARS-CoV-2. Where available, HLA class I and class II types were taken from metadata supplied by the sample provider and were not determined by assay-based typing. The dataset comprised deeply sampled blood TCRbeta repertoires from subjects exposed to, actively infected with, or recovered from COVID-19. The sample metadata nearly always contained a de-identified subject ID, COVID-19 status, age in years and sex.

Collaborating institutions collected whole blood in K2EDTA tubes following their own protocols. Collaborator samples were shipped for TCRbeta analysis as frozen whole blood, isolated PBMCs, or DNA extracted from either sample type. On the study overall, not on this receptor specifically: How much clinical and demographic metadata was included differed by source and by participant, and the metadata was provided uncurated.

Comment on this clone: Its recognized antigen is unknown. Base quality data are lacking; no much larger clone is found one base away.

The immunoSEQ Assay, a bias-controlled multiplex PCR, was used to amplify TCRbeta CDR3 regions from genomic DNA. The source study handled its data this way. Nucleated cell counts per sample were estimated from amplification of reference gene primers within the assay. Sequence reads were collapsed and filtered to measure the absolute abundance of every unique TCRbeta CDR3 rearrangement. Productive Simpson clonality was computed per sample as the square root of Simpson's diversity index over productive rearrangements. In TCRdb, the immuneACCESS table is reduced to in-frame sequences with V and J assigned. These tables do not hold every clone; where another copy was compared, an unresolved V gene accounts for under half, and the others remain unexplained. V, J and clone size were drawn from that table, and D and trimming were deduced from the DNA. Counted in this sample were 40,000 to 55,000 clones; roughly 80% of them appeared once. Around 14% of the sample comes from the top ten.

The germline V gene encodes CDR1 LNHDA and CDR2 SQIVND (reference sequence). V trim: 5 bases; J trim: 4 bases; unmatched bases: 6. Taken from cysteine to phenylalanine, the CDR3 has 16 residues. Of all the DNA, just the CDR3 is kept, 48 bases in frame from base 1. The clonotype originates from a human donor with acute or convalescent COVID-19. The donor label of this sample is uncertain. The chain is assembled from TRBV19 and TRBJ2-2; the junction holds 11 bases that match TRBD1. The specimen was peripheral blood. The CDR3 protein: CASSDGQGATTGELFF. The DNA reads TGTGCCAGTAGTGACGGACAGGGGGCGACCACCGGGGAGCTGTTTTTT.